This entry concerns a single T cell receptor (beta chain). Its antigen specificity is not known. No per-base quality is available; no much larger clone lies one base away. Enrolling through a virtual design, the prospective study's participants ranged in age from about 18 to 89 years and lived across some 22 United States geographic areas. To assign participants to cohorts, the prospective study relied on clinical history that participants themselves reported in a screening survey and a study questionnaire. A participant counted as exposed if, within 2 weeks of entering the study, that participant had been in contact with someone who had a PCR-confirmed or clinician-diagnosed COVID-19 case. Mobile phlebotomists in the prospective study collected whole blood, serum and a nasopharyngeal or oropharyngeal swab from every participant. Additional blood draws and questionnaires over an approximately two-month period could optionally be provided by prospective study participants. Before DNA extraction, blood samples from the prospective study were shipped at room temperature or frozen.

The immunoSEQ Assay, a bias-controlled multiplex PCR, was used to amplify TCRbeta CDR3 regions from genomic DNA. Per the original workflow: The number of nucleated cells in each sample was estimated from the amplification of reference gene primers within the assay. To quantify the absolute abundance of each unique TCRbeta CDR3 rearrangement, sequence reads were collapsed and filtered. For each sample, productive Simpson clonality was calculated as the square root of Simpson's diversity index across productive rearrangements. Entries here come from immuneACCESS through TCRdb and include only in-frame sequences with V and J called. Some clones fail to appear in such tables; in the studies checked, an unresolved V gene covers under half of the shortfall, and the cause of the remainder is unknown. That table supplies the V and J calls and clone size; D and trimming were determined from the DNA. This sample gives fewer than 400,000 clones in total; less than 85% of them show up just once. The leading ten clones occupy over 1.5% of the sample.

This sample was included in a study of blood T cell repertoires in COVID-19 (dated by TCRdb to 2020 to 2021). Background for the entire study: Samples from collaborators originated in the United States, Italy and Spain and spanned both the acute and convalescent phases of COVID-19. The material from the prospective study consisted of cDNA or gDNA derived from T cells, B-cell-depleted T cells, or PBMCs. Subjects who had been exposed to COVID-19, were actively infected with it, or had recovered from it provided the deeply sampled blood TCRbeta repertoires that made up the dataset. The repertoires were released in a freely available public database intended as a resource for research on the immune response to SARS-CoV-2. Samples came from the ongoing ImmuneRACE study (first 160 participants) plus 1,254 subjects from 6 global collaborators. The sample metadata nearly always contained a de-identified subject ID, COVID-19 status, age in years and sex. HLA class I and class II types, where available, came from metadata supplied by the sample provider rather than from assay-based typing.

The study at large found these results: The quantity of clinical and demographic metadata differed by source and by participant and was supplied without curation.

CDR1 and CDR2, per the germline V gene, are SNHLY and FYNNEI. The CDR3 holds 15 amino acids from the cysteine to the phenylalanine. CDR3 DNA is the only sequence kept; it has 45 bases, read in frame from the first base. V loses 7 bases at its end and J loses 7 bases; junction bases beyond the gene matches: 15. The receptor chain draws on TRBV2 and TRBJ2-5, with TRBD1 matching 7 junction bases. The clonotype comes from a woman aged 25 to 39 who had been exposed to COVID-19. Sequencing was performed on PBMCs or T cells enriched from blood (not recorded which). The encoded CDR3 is CASTAPGDRDGTQYF. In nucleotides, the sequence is TGTGCCAGCACCGCACCCGGGGACAGAGACGGGACCCAGTACTTC.